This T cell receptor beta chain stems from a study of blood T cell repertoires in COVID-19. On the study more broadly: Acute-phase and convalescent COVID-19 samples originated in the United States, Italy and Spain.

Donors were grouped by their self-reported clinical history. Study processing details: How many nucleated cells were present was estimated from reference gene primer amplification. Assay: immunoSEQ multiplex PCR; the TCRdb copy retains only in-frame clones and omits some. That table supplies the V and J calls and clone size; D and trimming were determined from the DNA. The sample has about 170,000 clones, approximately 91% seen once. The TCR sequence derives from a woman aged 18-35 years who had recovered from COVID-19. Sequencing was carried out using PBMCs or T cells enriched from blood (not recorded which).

DNA for the CDR3: TGTGCCAGCAGTTATCGAGGACTCCCCGGGCATGAGCAGTTCTTC. Its translation is CASSYRGLPGHEQFF. The chain has TRBV6-5 and TRBJ2-1; tentative D call: TRBD2 (5 bases). V was shortened by 3 bases and J by 8 bases, with 17 bases between the two germline ends. The germline CDR1 and CDR2 sequences are MNHEY and SVGAGI. This CDR3 contains 15 residues.